Sequencing of this T cell receptor beta chain was carried out in a study of blood T cell repertoires in COVID-19. Some clones are missing from TCRdb's copy, which holds only in-frame ones; the method was immunoSEQ multiplex PCR. The sample yields around 500,000 clones, approximately 91% seen once. Trimming took 8 bases from V and 3 from J, leaving 17 bases between them. This CDR3 is built from 14 residues. CDR1 is MNHEY, CDR2 SMNVEV, per germline (reference sequence). The TCR comes from a woman between 55 and 75 years old who had recovered from COVID-19. The rearrangement joins TRBV27 to TRBJ2-7; weak D call: TRBD1 (5 bases). Source material: PBMCs or T cells enriched from blood (not recorded which). The CDR3 DNA is TGTGCCAGCGCTTGGGGCCAGGCGATCTACGAGCAGTACTTC. This gives the protein CASAWGQAIYEQYF.